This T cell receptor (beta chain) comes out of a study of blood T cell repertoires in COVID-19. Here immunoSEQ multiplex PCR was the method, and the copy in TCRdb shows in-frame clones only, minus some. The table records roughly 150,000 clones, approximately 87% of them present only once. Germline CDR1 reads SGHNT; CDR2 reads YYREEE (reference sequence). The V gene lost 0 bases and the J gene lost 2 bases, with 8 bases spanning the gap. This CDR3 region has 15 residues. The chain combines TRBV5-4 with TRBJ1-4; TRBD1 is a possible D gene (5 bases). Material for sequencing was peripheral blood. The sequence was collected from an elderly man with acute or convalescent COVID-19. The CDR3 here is CASSLVGGTNEKLFF. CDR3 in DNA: TGTGCCAGCAGCTTGGTGGGGGGGACTAATGAAAAACTGTTTTTT.